Each of the 18 T cell receptor beta chains below was sequenced from the same sample in a study of OX40 agonist ivuxolimab in advanced cancers. The table came from immunoSEQ multiplex PCR; TCRdb's copy has only in-frame clones and leaves some out. The table has fewer than 60,000 clones, 80% to 90% seen once. Sequencing was performed on CD4+ or CD8+ T cells sorted from blood, taken in a trial of the OX40 agonist ivuxolimab. These receptors originate from an adult with an advanced solid tumor such as melanoma, head and neck, liver or kidney cancer.

The chain links TRBV18 to TRBJ2-7; perhaps TRBD1 as D (7 bases). V dropped 0 bases and J dropped 5 bases, with 14 bases sitting between them. The CDR3 is 15 amino acids. Germline loops: CDR1 KGHSH, CDR2 LQKENI. CDR3 bases: TGTGCCAGCTCACCACCGAGCAGGGGGGCCCACGAGCAGTACTTC. This translates into CASSPPSRGAHEQYF.

This clone came up a few times. This rearrangement joins TRBV6-4 to TRBJ1-1; no reliable D call. Trimming removed 4 bases from V and 7 bases from J, with 10 bases in between. Germline V CDR1 and CDR2: MRHNA, SNTAGT. The CDR3 length is 12 residues. As DNA, the CDR3 is TGTGCCAGCAGTGGGGTGGGCGGTGAAGCTTTCTTT. Amino acids: CASSGVGGEAFF.

The gene calls are TRBV6-5 and TRBJ1-3, with 9 bases identical to TRBD1. With V trimmed by 7 bases and J by 4 bases, 8 bases remained unmatched. The CDR3 is 15 amino acids. Germline-derived CDR1 and CDR2 are MNHEY and SVGAGI. CDR3 coding DNA: TGTGCCAGCACCGGACAGGGGTTAGGAGGAAACACCATATATTTT. Amino acids: CASTGQGLGGNTIYF.

The chain carries TRBV15 and TRBJ2-1; 8 bases agree with TRBD2. The V gene's germline CDR1 is LNHNV and CDR2 YYDKDF (reference sequence). The CDR3 runs to 19 residues. J was trimmed by 0 bases and V by 5 bases; bases with no gene match: 15. The CDR3 protein is CATSFNLLAGSSSYNEQFF. The CDR3 DNA follows: TGTGCCACCAGCTTCAACCTTTTAGCGGGATCGAGCTCCTACAATGAGCAGTTCTTC.

This chain uses TRBV27 with TRBJ1-6; unclear D gene. Trimming shortened V by 7 bases and J by 5 bases, and 12 bases separated the two germline ends. The CDR3 runs to 14 residues. Germline CDR1 reads MNHEY; CDR2 reads SMNVEV (reference sequence). The CDR3 DNA follows: TGTGCCAGCACGGCTTGGGCTGATAATTCACCCCTCCACTTT. The encoded protein is CASTAWADNSPLHF.

The V call is TRBV11-1, the J call TRBJ2-2; D remains unclear. CDR1 and CDR2 (germline): SGHAT, FQDESV (reference sequence). V gave up 3 bases and J gave up 6 bases, with 11 bases separating them. The length of the CDR3 is 14 residues. Here the CDR3 DNA reads TGTGCCAGCAGCTTTCGCGAGTGGGCCGGGGAGCTGTTTTTT. It is translated as CASSFREWAGELFF. Together with reference TRBV11-1 and TRBJ2-2, the CDR3 gives the full variable domain: EAEVAQSPRYKITEKSQAVAFWCDPISGHATLYWYRQILGQGPELLVQFQDESVVDDSQLPKDRFSAERLKGVDSTLKIQPAELGDSAMYLCASSFREWAGELFFGEGSRLTVL.

This clone was detected only once. The chain joins TRBV6-5 to TRBJ2-1; tentatively, D is TRBD1 (6 bases). CDR1 is MNHEY and CDR2 is SVGAGI in the germline V gene. Trimming removed 5 bases from V and 9 bases from J, with 17 bases in between. This CDR3 comprises 14 residues. CDR3 bases: TGTGCCAGCAGTCGAACGACACAGGGTGGTGAGCAGTTCTTC. It translates to CASSRTTQGGEQFF.

The chain employs TRBV11-2 and TRBJ2-5; tentatively, D is TRBD1 (6 bases). CDR1 is SGHAT, CDR2 FQNNGV, per germline. This CDR3 is built from 14 residues. Trimming pared 4 bases from V and 1 base from J, leaving 10 bases between. CDR3 coding DNA: TGTGCCAGCAGCTCCGGACAGCTCCAAGAGACCCAGTACTTC. Its translation is CASSSGQLQETQYF.

The genes are TRBV5-1 and TRBJ2-1; the D gene is possibly TRBD2 (6 bases). Between the trimmed V and J ends, which lost 4 bases and 3 bases, there was a span of 14 bases. Germline assignment: CDR1 SGHRS and CDR2 YFSETQ. CDR3 length equals 15 residues. The CDR3: CASSLAPGDYNEQFF. Written as DNA, the CDR3 is TGCGCCAGCAGCCTAGCCCCGGGAGACTACAATGAGCAGTTCTTC.

Of note for this clone: An end of the junction does not agree with germline; a read error may underlie this. The chain recombines TRBV7-7 with TRBJ2-5, with TRBD2 matching over 14 bases. The CDR3 has 16 residues. Germline V gives CDR1 SSHAT, CDR2 FNYEAQ (reference sequence). The DNA for the CDR3 is TGTGCTAGCAGCTCGGGACTAGCGGGAGCAGGAGAGACCCAGTACTTC. This sequence encodes CASSSGLAGAGETQYF.

The chain employs TRBV7-8 and TRBJ2-1; D may be TRBD2 (6 bases). The ends were cut back, 0 bases at V and 3 bases at J, with 12 bases in the middle. Germline V gene lookup returns CDR1 SGHVS and CDR2 FQNEAQ. The CDR3 runs to 16 residues. CDR3 region: CASSLAPSVVYNEQFF. CDR3 nucleotide sequence: TGTGCCAGCAGCTTAGCCCCTAGCGTAGTCTACAATGAGCAGTTCTTC.

Of note for this clone: The same CDR3 also results from other DNA sequences found in this sample. CDR3 amino acids: CASSLGNEQFF. The CDR3 nucleotides are TGTGCCAGCAGCTTGGGCAATGAGCAGTTCTTC. The rearrangement links TRBV7-3 to TRBJ2-1; D is unclear. Germline CDR1 reads SGHTA; CDR2 reads FQGTGA. V lost 3 bases, J lost 6 bases, and 3 bases lay in between. This CDR3 region has 11 residues.

V gene TRBV27 combines with J gene TRBJ1-1; TRBD1 is a possible D gene (6 bases). Germline loops: CDR1 MNHEY, CDR2 SMNVEV (reference sequence). This CDR3 is built from 15 residues. Trimming took off 5 bases at V and 5 bases at J, with 18 bases between the two ends. CDR3 region: CASSAPQGRGTEAFF. As DNA, the CDR3 is TGTGCCAGCAGTGCCCCACAGGGTCGAGGAACTGAAGCTTTCTTT.

The rearrangement uses TRBV18 and TRBJ2-5; the D is unclear. There are 14 residues in the CDR3. V gave up 6 bases and J gave up 5 bases, with 16 bases separating them. Germline V gene lookup returns CDR1 KGHSH and CDR2 LQKENI. CDR3 in DNA: TGTGCCAGCTCTCCGCCATCGCGCCAGGAGACCCAGTACTTC. Its translation: CASSPPSRQETQYF.

This clone turned up a few times. The gene calls are TRBV7-9 and TRBJ2-5, with a possible D match to TRBD2 (6 bases). From germline, CDR1 is SEHNR and CDR2 FQNEAQ (reference sequence). CDR3 length equals 15 residues. V was pared by 2 bases and J by 1 base, with 11 bases between. In DNA form, the CDR3 reads TGTGCCAGCAGCTTAACTAGCTTGCCCCAAGAGACCCAGTACTTC. It specifies CASSLTSLPQETQYF.

The genes are TRBV18 and TRBJ1-4; TRBD1 matches 9 bases. This CDR3 has 15 residues. Germline CDR1 and CDR2: KGHSH and LQKENI. Trimming at V came to 4 bases and at J to 5 bases, leaving 5 bases not matched to a gene. Written as DNA, the CDR3 is TGTGCCAGCTCACTCAACAGGGGGCTGAATGAAAAACTGTTTTTT. This translates into CASSLNRGLNEKLFF. The whole variable domain, filled in from reference TRBV18 and TRBJ1-4, reads NAGVMQNPRHLVRRRGQEARLRCSPMKGHSHVYWYRQLPEEGLKFMVYLQKENIIDESGMPKERFSAEFPKEGPSILRIQQVVRGDSAAYFCASSLNRGLNEKLFFGSGTQLSVL.

As DNA, the CDR3 is TGTGCCAGCAGCCAAGGGGCATCTGGAAACACCATATATTTT. Its translation is CASSQGASGNTIYF. The gene calls are TRBV4-2 and TRBJ1-3, with unresolved D. V lost 1 base to trimming and J lost 1 base, with 5 bases between them. The CDR3 loop spans 14 amino acids. Germline lookup yields CDR1 LGHNA and CDR2 YNFKEQ.

The chain has TRBV14 and TRBJ2-3; the D is unclear. The CDR3 runs 12 residues. Trimming shortened V by 1 base and J by 3 bases, and 2 bases separated the two germline ends. Germline V gene data show CDR1 as SGHDN and CDR2 as FVKESK. The CDR3 sequence is CASSQGTDTQYF. The CDR3 region has the DNA TGTGCCAGCAGCCAAGGTACAGATACGCAGTATTTT.